This T cell receptor (beta chain) is from a study of shared clonotypes between healthy human individuals. Naive CD8 cells, CD45RO-negative and positively selected for CCR7, excluded terminally differentiated effector memory CD45RA+ cells. General study results and limits: Unshared clonotypes carried lower generation probabilities than those common to all four donors. For naive CD4 cells, 4.5% to 6.5% of clonotypes were shared across a handful of donors.

Unmatched junction bases numbered 3, after V lost 0 bases and J lost 6 bases. Per germline, CDR1 SGHTS and CDR2 YDEGEE. The CDR3 totals 15 residues. The authors split each subset's genomic DNA evenly across several immunoSEQ plates. Assay used: immunoSEQ multiplex PCR; TCRdb lists only in-frame clones, some missing. The sample has about 2,100,000 clones, 85% to 95% seen once. A remark on this clone: Its antigen is still unknown.

The chain combines TRBV5-8 with TRBJ1-4; 9 bases line up with TRBD1. The source of this sequence is a young man in good health. Some clones in this sample may be carry-over from other donors' samples. Sequenced sample: naive CD8+ T cells from PBMCs. The CDR3 region is CASSLEGTGYEKLFF. For the CDR3, the DNA is TGTGCCAGCAGCTTGGAGGGGACAGGGTATGAAAAACTGTTTTTT.